This TCR beta chain was identified in a study of OX40 agonist ivuxolimab in advanced cancers. Study details: The patients received agonistic anti-OX40 (CD134) antibody ivuxolimab. Study outcomes and limitations: Among the nonresponders, some also had low normalized T-cell clonal expansion. Blood T cells, both CD4+ and CD8+, expanded clonally by week 6 at 0.1 to 3.0 mg/kg. At 0.1-3.0 mg/kg, partial responders had clonal expansion among the lowest observed.

In germline, CDR1 is MNHNS, CDR2 SASEGT. Trimming removed 6 bases from V and 5 bases from J, with 11 bases in between. The CDR3 is 13 amino acids. About this clone: As yet, its antigen is unknown.

Sequencing used immunoSEQ multiplex PCR; TCRdb keeps in-frame clones, though not all of them. The table lists 37,000 or so clones, over 80% of them singletons. This sequence was found in an adult with an advanced solid tumor such as melanoma, head and neck, liver or kidney cancer. The V and J genes are TRBV6-1 and TRBJ2-1; no clear D gene. This material consisted of CD4+ or CD8+ T cells sorted from blood, taken in a trial of the OX40 agonist ivuxolimab. The CDR3: CASSFGRDNEQFF. As DNA, the CDR3 is TGTGCCAGCAGCTTCGGAAGGGACAATGAGCAGTTCTTC.